This TCR beta chain appears in the sequencing data of a study of shared clonotypes between healthy human individuals. Broader study findings: Depth of sequencing was expected to influence donor clonotype sharing. A generally larger estimated richness was seen in naive subsets than in memory subsets.

Method: immunoSEQ multiplex PCR; TCRdb's copy keeps in-frame clones and lacks some. Among millions of clones listed, more than 85% were seen once. To note about this clone: Its cognate antigen is unknown.

The germline CDR1 and CDR2 sequences are SGDLS and YYNGEE. This CDR3 has 14 amino acids. The ends lost 4 bases at V and 9 bases at J; junction bases unmatched: 11. The rearrangement uses TRBV9 and TRBJ2-7, with 9 nucleotides matching TRBD1. Sequenced material: naive CD4+ T cells from PBMCs. The subset is: CD45RA+ positively selected. The source of this sequence is a man in his late teens or twenties in good health. Some clones in this sample may be carry-over from other donors' samples. CDR3 protein: CASSRDRDSRVQYF. The DNA of the CDR3 is TGTGCCAGCAGCAGGGACAGGGACTCTCGTGTGCAGTACTTC.